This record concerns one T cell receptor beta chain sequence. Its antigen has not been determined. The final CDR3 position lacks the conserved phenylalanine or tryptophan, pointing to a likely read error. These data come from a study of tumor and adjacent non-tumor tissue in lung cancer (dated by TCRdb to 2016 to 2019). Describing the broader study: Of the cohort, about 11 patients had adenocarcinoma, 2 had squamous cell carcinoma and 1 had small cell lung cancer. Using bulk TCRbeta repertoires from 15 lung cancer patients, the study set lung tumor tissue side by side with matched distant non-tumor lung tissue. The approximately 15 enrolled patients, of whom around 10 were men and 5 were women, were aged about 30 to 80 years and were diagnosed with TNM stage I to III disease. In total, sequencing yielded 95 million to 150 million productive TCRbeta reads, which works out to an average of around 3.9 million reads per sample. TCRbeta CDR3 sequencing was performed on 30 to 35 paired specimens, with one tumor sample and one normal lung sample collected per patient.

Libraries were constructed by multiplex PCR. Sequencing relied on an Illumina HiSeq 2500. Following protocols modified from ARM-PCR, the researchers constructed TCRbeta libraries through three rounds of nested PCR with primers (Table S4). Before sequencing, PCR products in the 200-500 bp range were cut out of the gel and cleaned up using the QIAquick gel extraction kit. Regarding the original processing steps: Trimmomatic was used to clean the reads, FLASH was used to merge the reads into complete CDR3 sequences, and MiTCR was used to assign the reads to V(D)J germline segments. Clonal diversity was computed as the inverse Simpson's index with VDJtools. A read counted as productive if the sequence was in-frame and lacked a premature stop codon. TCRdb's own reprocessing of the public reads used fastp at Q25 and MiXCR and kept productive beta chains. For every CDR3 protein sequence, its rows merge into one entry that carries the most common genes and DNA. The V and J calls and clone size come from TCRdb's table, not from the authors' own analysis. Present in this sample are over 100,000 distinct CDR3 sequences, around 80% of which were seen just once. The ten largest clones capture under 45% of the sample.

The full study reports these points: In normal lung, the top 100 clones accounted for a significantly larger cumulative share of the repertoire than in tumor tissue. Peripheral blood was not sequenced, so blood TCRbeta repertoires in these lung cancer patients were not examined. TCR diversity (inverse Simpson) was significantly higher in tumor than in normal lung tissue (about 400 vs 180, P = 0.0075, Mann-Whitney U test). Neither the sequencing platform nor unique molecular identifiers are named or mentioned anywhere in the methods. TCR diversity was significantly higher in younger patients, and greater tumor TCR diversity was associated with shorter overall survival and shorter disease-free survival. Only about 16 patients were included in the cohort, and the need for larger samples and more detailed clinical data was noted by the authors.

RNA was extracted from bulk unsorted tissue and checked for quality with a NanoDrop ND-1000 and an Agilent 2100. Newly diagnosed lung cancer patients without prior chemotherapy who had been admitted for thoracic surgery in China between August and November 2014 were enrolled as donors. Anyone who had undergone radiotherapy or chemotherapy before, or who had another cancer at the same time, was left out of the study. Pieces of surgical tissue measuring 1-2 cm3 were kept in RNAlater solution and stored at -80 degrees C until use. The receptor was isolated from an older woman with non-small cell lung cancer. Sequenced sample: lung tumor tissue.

The CDR3 sequence is CASSQDSYGYTV. The DNA is as follows: TGTGCCAGCAGTCAGGACAGCTATGGCTACACCGTC. The chain is assembled from TRBV6-6 and TRBJ1-2, and perhaps TRBD1 as D gene, on 6 matching bases. Between the V and J ends, shortened by 5 bases and 4 bases respectively, the junction contains 8 bases. The CDR3 length equals 12 residues, ends included. CDR3 DNA only is kept here, 36 bases in frame from base 1. CDR1 is given as MNHNY and CDR2 as SVGAGI, both from the germline V gene (reference sequence).